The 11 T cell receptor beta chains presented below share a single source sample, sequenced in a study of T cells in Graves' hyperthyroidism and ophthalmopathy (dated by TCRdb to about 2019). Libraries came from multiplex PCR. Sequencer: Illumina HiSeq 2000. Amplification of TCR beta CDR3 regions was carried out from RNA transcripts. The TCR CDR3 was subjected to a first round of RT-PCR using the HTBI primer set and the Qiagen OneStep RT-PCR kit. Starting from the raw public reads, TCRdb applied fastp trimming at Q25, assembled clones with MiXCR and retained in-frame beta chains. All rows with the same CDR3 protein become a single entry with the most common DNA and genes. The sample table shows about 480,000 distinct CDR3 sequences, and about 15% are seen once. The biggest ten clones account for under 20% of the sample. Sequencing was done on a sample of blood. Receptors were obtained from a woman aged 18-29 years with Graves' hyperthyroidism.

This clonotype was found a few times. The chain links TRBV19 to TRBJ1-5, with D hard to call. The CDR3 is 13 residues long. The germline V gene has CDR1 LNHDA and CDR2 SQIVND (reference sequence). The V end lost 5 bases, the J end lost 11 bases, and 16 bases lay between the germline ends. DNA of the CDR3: TGTGCCAGTAGTGAACGGCCCTTAAGAGCCCAGCATTTT. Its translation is CASSERPLRAQHF.

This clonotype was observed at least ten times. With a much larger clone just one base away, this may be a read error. The CDR3 DNA sequence: TGTGCCAGCAGTTTCGACAATTTGAGCACTGAAGCTTTCTTT. Residues: CASSFDNLSTEAFF. The genes are TRBV12-3 or TRBV12-4 and TRBJ1-1; D ambiguous. The CDR3 extends over 14 amino acids. With 3 bases removed from V and 4 bases from J, the gap between germline ends came to 12 bases.

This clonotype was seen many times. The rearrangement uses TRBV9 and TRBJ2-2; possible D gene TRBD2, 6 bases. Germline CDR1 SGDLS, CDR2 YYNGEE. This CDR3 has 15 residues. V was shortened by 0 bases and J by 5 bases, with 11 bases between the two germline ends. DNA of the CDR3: TGTGCCAGCAGCGTAGTCGGGAGAAAAACCGGGGAGCTGTTTTTT. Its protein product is CASSVVGRKTGELFF.

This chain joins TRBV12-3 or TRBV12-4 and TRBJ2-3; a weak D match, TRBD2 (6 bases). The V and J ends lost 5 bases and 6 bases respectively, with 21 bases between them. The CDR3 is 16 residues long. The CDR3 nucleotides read TGTGCCAGCAGTGCCAGCGGAGGGGCCTCGGAGGATACGCAGTATTTT. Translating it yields CASSASGGASEDTQYF.

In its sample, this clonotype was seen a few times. The CDR3 DNA is TGCAGCGTTGGGAGGGACATAAGCACAGATACGCAGTATTTT. It encodes CSVGRDISTDTQYF. The J gene is TRBJ2-3, the V gene TRBV29-1; either TRBD1 or TRBD2 may supply D (6 bases each). The CDR3 contains 14 residues. Germline values: CDR1 SQVTM, CDR2 ANQGSEA. The V end was cut by 4 bases, the J end by 0 bases, with 11 bases between.

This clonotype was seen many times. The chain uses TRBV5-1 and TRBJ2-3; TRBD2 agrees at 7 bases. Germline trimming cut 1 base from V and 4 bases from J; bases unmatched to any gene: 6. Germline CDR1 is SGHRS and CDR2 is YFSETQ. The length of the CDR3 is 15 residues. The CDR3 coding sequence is TGCGCCAGCAGCTTGCGGAGCGGGATATCAGATACGCAGTATTTT. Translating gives CASSLRSGISDTQYF.

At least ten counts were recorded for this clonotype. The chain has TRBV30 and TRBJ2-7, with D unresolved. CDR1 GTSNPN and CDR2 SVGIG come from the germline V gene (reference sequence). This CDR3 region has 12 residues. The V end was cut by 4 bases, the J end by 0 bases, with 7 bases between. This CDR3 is CAWTVSSYEQYF. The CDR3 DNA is TGTGCCTGGACAGTTAGCTCCTACGAGCAGTACTTC.

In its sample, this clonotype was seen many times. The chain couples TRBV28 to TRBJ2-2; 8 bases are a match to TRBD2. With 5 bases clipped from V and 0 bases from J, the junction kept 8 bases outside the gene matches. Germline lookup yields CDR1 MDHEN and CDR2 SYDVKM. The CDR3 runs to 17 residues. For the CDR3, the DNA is TGTGCCAGCAGTGAACCGCTAGCGGGCGCGAACACCGGGGAGCTGTTTTTT. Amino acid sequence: CASSEPLAGANTGELFF.

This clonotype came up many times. DNA for the CDR3: TGTGCCAGCAGTCTCCTCCTTTCCCCTGAAGCTTTCTTT. It yields the protein CASSLLLSPEAFF. The chain has TRBV7-2 and TRBJ1-1; D remains unclear. This CDR3 contains 13 residues. The V end was cut by 6 bases, the J end by 6 bases, with 14 bases between. Germline V CDR1 and CDR2: SGHTA, FQGNSA.

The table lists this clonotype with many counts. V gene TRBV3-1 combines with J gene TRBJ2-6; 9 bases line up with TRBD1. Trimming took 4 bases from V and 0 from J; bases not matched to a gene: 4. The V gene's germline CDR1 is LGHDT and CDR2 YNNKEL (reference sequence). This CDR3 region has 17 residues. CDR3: CASSPDRGSSGANVLTF. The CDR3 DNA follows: TGTGCCAGCAGCCCGGACAGGGGAAGCTCTGGGGCCAACGTCCTGACTTTC.

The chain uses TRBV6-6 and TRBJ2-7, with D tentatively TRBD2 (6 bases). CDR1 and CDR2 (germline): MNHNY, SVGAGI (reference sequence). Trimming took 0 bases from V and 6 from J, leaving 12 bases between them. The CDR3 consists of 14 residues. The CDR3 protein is CASSYSTGAVEQYV. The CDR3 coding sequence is TGTGCCAGCAGTTACTCGACGGGAGCGGTCGAGCAGTACGTC.